This T cell receptor (beta chain) comes out of a study of blood T cell repertoires in COVID-19. The V end lost 4 bases, the J end lost 2 bases, and 15 bases lay between the germline ends. The CDR3 is 15 residues long. The germline V gene has CDR1 SGHRS and CDR2 YFSETQ. Under the authors' procedure: Reference gene primer amplification gave estimated nucleated cell counts. TCRdb keeps only in-frame clones here, not all; method: immunoSEQ multiplex PCR. The D gene and trimming were derived from the DNA, and the V and J assignments and clone size from that table. Of 70,000 to 95,000 clones listed, 80% are singletons.

Sequenced sample: peripheral blood. This TCR derives from a woman aged 40 to 50 with active or convalescent COVID-19. The chain joins TRBV5-1 to TRBJ1-1; D not resolved. The CDR3 nucleotides are TGCGCCAGCAGCCCAGAGGGCAGTTTCAACACTGAAGCTTTCTTT. As protein: CASSPEGSFNTEAFF.